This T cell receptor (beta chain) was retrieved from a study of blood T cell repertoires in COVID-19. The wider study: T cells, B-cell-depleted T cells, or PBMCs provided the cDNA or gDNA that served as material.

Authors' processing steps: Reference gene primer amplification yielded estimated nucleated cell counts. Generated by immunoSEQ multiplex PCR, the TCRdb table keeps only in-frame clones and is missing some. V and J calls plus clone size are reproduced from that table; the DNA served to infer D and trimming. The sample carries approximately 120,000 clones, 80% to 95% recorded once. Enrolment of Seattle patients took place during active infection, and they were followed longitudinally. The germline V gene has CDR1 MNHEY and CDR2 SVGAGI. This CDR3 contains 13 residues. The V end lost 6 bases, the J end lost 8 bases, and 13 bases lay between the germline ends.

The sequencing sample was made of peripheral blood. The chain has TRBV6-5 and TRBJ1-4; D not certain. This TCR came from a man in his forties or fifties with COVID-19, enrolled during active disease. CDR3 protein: CASSPTGWEKLFF. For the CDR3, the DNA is TGTGCCAGCAGCCCGACGGGTTGGGAAAAACTGTTTTTT.